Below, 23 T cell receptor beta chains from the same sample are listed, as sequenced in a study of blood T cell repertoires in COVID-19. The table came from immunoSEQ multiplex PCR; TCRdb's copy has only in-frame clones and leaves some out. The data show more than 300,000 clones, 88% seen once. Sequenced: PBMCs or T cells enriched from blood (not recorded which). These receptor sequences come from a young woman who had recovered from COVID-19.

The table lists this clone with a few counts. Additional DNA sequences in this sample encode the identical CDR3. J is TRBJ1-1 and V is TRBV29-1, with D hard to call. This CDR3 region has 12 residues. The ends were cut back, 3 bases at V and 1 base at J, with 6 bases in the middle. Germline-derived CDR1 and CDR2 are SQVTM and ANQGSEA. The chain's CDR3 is CSVERGNTEAFF. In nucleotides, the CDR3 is TGCAGCGTTGAGAGAGGGAACACTGAAGCTTTCTTT. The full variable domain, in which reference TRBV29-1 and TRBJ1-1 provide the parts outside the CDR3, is SAVISQKPSRDICQRGTSLTIQCQVDSQVTMMFWYRQQPGQSLTLIATANQGSEATYESGFVIDKFPISRPNLTFSTLTVSNMSPEDSSIYLCSVERGNTEAFFGQGTRLTVV.

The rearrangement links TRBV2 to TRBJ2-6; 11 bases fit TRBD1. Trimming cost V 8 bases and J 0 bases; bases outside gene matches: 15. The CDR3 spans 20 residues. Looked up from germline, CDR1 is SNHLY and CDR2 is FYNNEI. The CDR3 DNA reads TGTGCCAGCTCGAGACTTGGACAGGGGGCGCCCACCTCTGGGGCCAACGTCCTGACTTTC. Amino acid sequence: CASSRLGQGAPTSGANVLTF.

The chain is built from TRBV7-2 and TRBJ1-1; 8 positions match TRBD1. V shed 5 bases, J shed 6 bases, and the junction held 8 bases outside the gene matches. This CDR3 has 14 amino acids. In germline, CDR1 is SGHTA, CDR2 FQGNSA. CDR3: CASSGTGGEAEAFF. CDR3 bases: TGTGCCAGCAGCGGAACAGGGGGGGAGGCTGAAGCTTTCTTT.

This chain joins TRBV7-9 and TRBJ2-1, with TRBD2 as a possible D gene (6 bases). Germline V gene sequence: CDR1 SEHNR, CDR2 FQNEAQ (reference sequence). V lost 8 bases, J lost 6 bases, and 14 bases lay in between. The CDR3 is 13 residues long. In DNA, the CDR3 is TGTGCCAGCTTTGGTTCTAGCGTCAATGAGCAGTTCTTC. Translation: CASFGSSVNEQFF.

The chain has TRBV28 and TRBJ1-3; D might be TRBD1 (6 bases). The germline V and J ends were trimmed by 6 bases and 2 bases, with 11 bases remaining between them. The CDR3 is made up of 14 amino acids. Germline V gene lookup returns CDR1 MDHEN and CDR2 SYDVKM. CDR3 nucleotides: TGTGCCAGCAGCCCCTCAGGGGCTGGAAACACCATATATTTT. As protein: CASSPSGAGNTIYF.

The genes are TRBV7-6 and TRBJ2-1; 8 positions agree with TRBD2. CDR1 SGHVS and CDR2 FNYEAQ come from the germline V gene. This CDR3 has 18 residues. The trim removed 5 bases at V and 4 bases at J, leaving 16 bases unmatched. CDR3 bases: TGTGCCAGCAGCGGCCTCCGTGGGTGGGCGGGGGGATACAATGAGCAGTTCTTC. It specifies CASSGLRGWAGGYNEQFF.

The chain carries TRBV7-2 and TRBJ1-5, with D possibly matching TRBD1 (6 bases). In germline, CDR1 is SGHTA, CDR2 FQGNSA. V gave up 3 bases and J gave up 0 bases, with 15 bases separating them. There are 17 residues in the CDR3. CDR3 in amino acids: CASSFSPQGFSNQPQHF. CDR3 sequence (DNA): TGTGCCAGCAGCTTCTCACCCCAGGGGTTTAGCAATCAGCCCCAGCATTTT.

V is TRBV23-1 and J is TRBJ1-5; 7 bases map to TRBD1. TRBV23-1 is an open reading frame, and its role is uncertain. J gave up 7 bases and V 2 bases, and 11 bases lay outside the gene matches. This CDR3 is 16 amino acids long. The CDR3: CASSQMLPTGRQPQHF. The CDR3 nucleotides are TGCGCCAGCAGTCAAATGTTGCCGACAGGGAGGCAGCCCCAGCATTTT.

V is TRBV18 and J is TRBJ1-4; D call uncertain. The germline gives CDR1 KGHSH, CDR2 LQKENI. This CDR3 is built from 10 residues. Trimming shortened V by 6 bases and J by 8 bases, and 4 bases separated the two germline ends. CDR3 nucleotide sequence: TGTGCCAGCTCCCCGGAAAAACTGTTTTTT. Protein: CASSPEKLFF.

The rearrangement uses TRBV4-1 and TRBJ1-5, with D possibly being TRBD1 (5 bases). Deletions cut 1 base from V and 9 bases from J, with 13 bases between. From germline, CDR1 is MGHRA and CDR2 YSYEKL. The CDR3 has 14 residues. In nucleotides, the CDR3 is TGCGCCAGCAGCCAAGCGTGGGGGACTGGGCCCCAGCATTTT. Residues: CASSQAWGTGPQHF.

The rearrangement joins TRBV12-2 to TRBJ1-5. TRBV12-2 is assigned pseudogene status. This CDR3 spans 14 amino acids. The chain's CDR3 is CASRHHRGNQPQHF. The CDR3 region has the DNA TGTGCAAGTCGCCACCACCGGGGCAATCAGCCCCAGCATTTT.

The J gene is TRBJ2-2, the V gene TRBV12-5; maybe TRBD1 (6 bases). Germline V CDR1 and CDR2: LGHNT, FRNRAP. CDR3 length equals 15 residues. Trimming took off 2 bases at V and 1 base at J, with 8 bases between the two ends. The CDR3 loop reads CASGLQGLNTGELFF. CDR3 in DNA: TGTGCTAGTGGTTTGCAGGGGCTGAACACCGGGGAGCTGTTTTTT.

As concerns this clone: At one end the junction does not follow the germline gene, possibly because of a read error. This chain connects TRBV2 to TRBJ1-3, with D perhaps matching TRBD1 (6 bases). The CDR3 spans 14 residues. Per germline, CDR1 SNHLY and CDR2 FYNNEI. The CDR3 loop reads CASGDRNSGNTIYF. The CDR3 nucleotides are TGTGCCAGCGGTGACAGGAACTCTGGAAACACCATATATTTT.

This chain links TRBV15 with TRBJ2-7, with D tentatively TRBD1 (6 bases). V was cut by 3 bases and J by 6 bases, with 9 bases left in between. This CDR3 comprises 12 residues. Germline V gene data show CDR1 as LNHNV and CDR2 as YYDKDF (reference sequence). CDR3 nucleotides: TGTGCCACCAGCAGCAGGGGTTCCGAGCAGTACTTC. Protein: CATSSRGSEQYF.

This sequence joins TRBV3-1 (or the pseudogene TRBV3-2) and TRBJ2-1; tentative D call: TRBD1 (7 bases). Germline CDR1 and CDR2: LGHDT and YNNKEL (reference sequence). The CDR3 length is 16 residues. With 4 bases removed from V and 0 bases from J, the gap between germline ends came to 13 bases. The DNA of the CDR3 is TGTGCCAGCAGCCCCACCAGGGGGGTCTCCTACAATGAGCAGTTCTTC. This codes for CASSPTRGVSYNEQFF.

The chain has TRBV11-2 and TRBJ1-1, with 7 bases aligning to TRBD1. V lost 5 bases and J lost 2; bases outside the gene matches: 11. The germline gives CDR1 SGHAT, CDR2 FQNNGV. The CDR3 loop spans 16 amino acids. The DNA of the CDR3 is TGTGCCAGCAGCCCCGTGGGACAGTTTTTAAACACTGAAGCTTTCTTT. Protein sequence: CASSPVGQFLNTEAFF.

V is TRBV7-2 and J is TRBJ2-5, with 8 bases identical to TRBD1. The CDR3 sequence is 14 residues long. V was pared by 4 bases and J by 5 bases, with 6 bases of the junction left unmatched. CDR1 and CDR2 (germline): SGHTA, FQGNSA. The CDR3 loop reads CASSSRTGMETQYF. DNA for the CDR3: TGTGCCAGCAGCTCCCGGACAGGGATGGAGACCCAGTACTTC.

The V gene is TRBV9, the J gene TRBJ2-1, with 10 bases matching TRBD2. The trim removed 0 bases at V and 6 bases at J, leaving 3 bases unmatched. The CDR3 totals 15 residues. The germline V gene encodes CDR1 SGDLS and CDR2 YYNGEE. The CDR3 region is CASSVALAGSNEQFF. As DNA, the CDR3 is TGTGCCAGCAGCGTAGCACTAGCGGGGTCCAATGAGCAGTTCTTC.

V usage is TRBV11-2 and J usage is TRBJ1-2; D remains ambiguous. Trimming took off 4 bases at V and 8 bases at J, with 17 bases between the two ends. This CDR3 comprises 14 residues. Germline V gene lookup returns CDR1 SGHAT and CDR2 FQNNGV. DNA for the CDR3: TGTGCCAGCAGCTCCCAGCTGGGAGTCTACGGCTACACCTTC. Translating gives CASSSQLGVYGYTF. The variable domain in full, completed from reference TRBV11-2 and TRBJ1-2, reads EAGVAQSPRYKIIEKRQSVAFWCNPISGHATLYWYQQILGQGPKLLIQFQNNGVVDDSQLPKDRFSAERLKGVDSTLKIQPAKLEDSAVYLCASSSQLGVYGYTFGSGTRLTVV.

CDR3 in amino acids: CASRDRGVPYEQYF. DNA for the CDR3: TGTGCCAGCAGGGACAGGGGAGTCCCCTACGAGCAGTACTTC. The rearrangement joins TRBV28 to TRBJ2-7, with 9 bases matching TRBD1. This CDR3 spans 14 amino acids. CDR1 and CDR2 from the germline V gene are MDHEN and SYDVKM. V dropped 6 bases and J dropped 2; count of bases not matched to a gene: 5.

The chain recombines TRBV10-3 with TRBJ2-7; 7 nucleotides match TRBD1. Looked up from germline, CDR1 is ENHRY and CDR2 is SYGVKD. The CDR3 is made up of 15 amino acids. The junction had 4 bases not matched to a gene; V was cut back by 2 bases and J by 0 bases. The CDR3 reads CAISEIGGVSYEQYF. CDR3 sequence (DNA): TGTGCCATCAGTGAGATAGGGGGCGTCTCCTACGAGCAGTACTTC.

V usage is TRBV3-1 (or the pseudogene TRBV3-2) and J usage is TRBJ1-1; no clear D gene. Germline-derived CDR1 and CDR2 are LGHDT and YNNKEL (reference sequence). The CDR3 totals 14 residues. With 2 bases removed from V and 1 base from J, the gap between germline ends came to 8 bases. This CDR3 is CASSQFIGNTEAFF. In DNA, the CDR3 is TGTGCCAGCAGCCAATTTATCGGGAACACTGAAGCTTTCTTT.

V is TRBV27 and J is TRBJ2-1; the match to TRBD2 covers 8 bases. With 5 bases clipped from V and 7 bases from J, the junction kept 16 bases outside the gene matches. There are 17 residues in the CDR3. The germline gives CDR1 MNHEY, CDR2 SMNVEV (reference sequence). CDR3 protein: CASSARASAGVPNEQFF. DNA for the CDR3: TGTGCCAGCAGTGCCCGCGCATCAGCGGGGGTCCCAAATGAGCAGTTCTTC.